One and the same sample provided the 32 T cell receptor beta chains below, sequenced in a study of T-cell memory formation after mild COVID-19. TCRdb used MiXCR to reprocess the 5' RACE reads, holding one entry per CDR3 protein. The sample lists 560,000 or so distinct CDR3 sequences; 17% were seen once. Sequenced: PBMCs or a T cell subset sorted from them (not recorded which). These receptors came from an adult woman who had mild COVID-19 (a few samples of this study predate the infection). Cell type and time point are not known.

This clonotype showed up many times. The chain joins TRBV7-8 to TRBJ2-6; D call uncertain. The V end lost 5 bases, the J end lost 2 bases, and 7 bases lay between the germline ends. Germline assignment: CDR1 SGHVS and CDR2 FQNEAQ. This CDR3 region has 14 residues. The CDR3 region is CASSVGTGANVLTF. In DNA form, the CDR3 reads TGTGCCAGCAGCGTGGGGACTGGGGCCAACGTCCTGACTTTC.

This clonotype has a handful of counts. V and J are TRBV7-9 and TRBJ2-7; no clear D gene. This CDR3 is 13 amino acids long. Per the germline V gene, CDR1 is SEHNR and CDR2 is FQNEAQ (reference sequence). Trimming removed 5 bases at V and 0 bases at J, with 8 bases between. The CDR3 reads CASSTGSSYEQYF. CDR3 nucleotide sequence: TGTGCCAGCAGCACCGGGTCCTCCTACGAGCAGTACTTC.

This clonotype was detected only once. This chain uses TRBV11-3 with TRBJ2-1; 10 nucleotides agree with TRBD2. Trimming removed 4 bases from V and 9 bases from J; junction bases left unmatched: 12. CDR1 SGHNT and CDR2 YENEEA come from the germline V gene. This CDR3 comprises 16 residues. In nucleotides, the CDR3 is TGTGCCAGCAGCTCGCTTGGGACTAGCGAGAAGCGTGAGCAGTTCTTC. Its protein product is CASSSLGTSEKREQFF.

The sample holds a few counts of this clonotype. V is TRBV6-6 and J is TRBJ2-2; TRBD1 matches 7 bases. The CDR3 has 14 amino acids. From germline, CDR1 is MNHNY and CDR2 SVGAGI (reference sequence). Trimming at V came to 7 bases and at J to 5 bases, leaving 7 bases not matched to a gene. Here the CDR3 DNA reads TGTGCCAGCAATATGGACAGGATAACCGGGGAGCTGTTTTTT. Its protein product is CASNMDRITGELFF.

The genes are TRBV5-1 and TRBJ1-1; D gene ambiguous. Germline V gene data show CDR1 as SGHRS and CDR2 as YFSETQ. Between the trimmed V and J ends, which lost 0 bases and 1 base, there was a span of 10 bases. The CDR3 extends over 15 amino acids. CDR3 in DNA: TGCGCCAGCAGCTTGGGCGGCAGGAAGAACACTGAAGCTTTCTTT. It specifies CASSLGGRKNTEAFF.

This clonotype has only a few counts. CDR3 sequence reads: CSASPLPGLAGGISYNEQFF. The CDR3 DNA follows: TGCAGTGCTAGTCCCTTACCGGGACTAGCGGGAGGAATATCCTACAATGAGCAGTTCTTC. The chain carries TRBV20-1 and TRBJ2-1, with 15 nucleotides matching TRBD2. The CDR3 runs 20 residues. Germline lookup yields CDR1 DFQATT and CDR2 SNEGSKA (reference sequence). V dropped 3 bases and J dropped 1; count of bases not matched to a gene: 13.

The CDR3 protein is CASNVGTVYGYTF. The CDR3 coding sequence is TGTGCCAGCAACGTAGGGACTGTCTATGGCTACACCTTC. The chain joins TRBV2 to TRBJ1-2; D may be TRBD1 (5 bases). The V gene lost 7 bases and the J gene lost 4 bases, with 13 bases spanning the gap. Germline CDR1 reads SNHLY; CDR2 reads FYNNEI. This CDR3 is built from 13 residues.

This clonotype was found a few times. V and J are TRBV6-6 and TRBJ2-3; D call uncertain. The germline V gene has CDR1 MNHNY and CDR2 SVGAGI (reference sequence). This CDR3 contains 14 residues. Trimming removed 6 bases from V and 1 base from J, with 11 bases in between. The CDR3 DNA sequence: TGTGCCAGCAGCACCGGGCCTCGCACAGATACGCAGTATTTT. Translation gives CASSTGPRTDTQYF.

This clonotype was observed a handful of times. V gene TRBV4-1 combines with J gene TRBJ1-5; unclear D gene. The germline V gene has CDR1 MGHRA and CDR2 YSYEKL. Trimming removed 4 bases at V and 0 bases at J, with 10 bases between. The CDR3 loop spans 15 amino acids. CDR3 sequence (DNA): TGCGCCAGCAGCCTTAACAGAAATAGCAATCAGCCCCAGCATTTT. Translated, it gives CASSLNRNSNQPQHF.

This clonotype was seen only a few times. The chain couples TRBV14 to TRBJ1-2; 9 nucleotides align to TRBD1. The germline V gene encodes CDR1 SGHDN and CDR2 FVKESK. After removal of 1 base from V and 2 bases from J, the junction contained 5 bases not matched to a gene. This CDR3 is 16 amino acids long. The CDR3 DNA sequence: TGTGCCAGCAGCCAAGCCCTCGGACAGGGGAACTATGGCTACACCTTC. Its translation: CASSQALGQGNYGYTF.

The chain uses TRBV4-1 and TRBJ2-1; 12 positions match TRBD2. The CDR3 extends over 19 amino acids. Germline-derived CDR1 and CDR2 are MGHRA and YSYEKL. V gave up 5 bases and J gave up 4 bases; unmatched junction bases: 15. Here the CDR3 reads CASSFLSSGGAGVYNEQFF. The CDR3 region has the DNA TGCGCCAGCAGCTTTCTGTCTAGCGGGGGGGCCGGGGTATACAATGAGCAGTTCTTC.

The rearrangement joins TRBV12-3 or TRBV12-4 to TRBJ2-2; 7 bases map to TRBD1. The CDR3 contains 15 residues. J lost 3 bases, V lost 8 bases, and 9 bases had no gene match. This CDR3 is CASGLGQEHTGELFF. The CDR3 DNA reads as TGTGCCAGCGGCCTCGGACAGGAGCACACCGGGGAGCTGTTTTTT.

This clonotype was detected ten times or more. This chain connects TRBV7-9 to TRBJ2-1, with a weak D call TRBD2 (5 bases). CDR3 size: 13 residues. The V gene lost 5 bases and the J gene lost 7 bases, with 12 bases spanning the gap. CDR1 is SEHNR and CDR2 is FQNEAQ in the germline V gene (reference sequence). The CDR3 region is CASSHDGGNEQFF. The CDR3 bases are TGTGCCAGCAGCCACGACGGCGGGAATGAGCAGTTCTTC.

The chain carries TRBV30 and TRBJ1-2; D gene unclear. The CDR3 loop spans 11 amino acids. Germline loops: CDR1 GTSNPN, CDR2 SVGIG (reference sequence). V lost 4 bases and J lost 8, with 11 bases in between. This CDR3 reads CAWTEVGGYTF. CDR3 nucleotides: TGTGCCTGGACCGAAGTGGGGGGCTACACCTTC.

This clonotype was counted once. The chain employs TRBV7-9 and TRBJ2-7; the match to TRBD1 covers 10 bases. Germline V gene sequence: CDR1 SEHNR, CDR2 FQNEAQ (reference sequence). With V trimmed by 5 bases and J by 2 bases, 15 bases remained unmatched. The CDR3 sequence is 18 residues long. CDR3 bases: TGTGCCAGCAGCGCCGGGACAGGGGATCTCCCGCCCCCCTACGAGCAGTACTTC. Amino acid sequence: CASSAGTGDLPPPYEQYF.

This clonotype was observed a few times. The chain carries TRBV20-1 and TRBJ1-1; possible D gene TRBD1, 5 bases. The germline CDR1 and CDR2 sequences are DFQATT and SNEGSKA (reference sequence). Trimming removed 0 bases from V and 4 bases from J, with 12 bases in between. The CDR3 totals 14 residues. CDR3 DNA: TGCAGTGCTAGAGATCCGCAGGGAGGCACTGAAGCTTTCTTT. Translated: CSARDPQGGTEAFF.

This clonotype appeared a few times. In DNA, the CDR3 is TGCGCCAGCAGCGAATCCGGGACAGGGGGTGAAAAACTGTTTTTT. Encoded protein: CASSESGTGGEKLFF. The rearrangement uses TRBV5-1 and TRBJ1-4; 11 bases align to TRBD1. V was pared by 4 bases and J by 7 bases, with 6 bases of the junction left unmatched. Germline CDR1 SGHRS, CDR2 YFSETQ. This CDR3 has 15 residues.

This chain joins TRBV6-2 or TRBV6-3 and TRBJ2-7; 7 bases align to TRBD1. Germline V gene sequence: CDR1 MNHEY, CDR2 SVGEGT. This CDR3 spans 12 amino acids. Trimming removed 8 bases from V and 1 base from J; junction bases left unmatched: 2. Here the CDR3 reads CASGGQSYEQYF. CDR3 DNA: TGTGCCAGCGGGGGACAGTCCTACGAGCAGTACTTC.

This clonotype was seen a handful of times. V gene TRBV12-3 or TRBV12-4 combines with J gene TRBJ2-1; D unclear. Trimming took off 1 base at V and 4 bases at J, with 14 bases between the two ends. CDR3 size: 16 residues. The CDR3 is CASSLDPLAEYNEQFF. Here the CDR3 DNA reads TGTGCCAGCAGTTTAGACCCACTGGCGGAGTACAATGAGCAGTTCTTC.

The V gene is TRBV21-1, the J gene TRBJ2-1; TRBD1 reflects the table's D call only, with no check against the DNA. TRBV21-1 is noted as a pseudogene. The CDR3 length is 16 residues. CDR3 sequence (DNA): TGTGCCAGCAGTCGGGATCGTCTCTGCTCCTACAATGAGCAGTTCTTC. Amino acid sequence: CASSRDRLCSYNEQFF.

This rearrangement joins TRBV20-1 to TRBJ1-5; D perhaps matches TRBD1 (6 bases). The CDR3 runs 16 residues. Germline V lookup: CDR1 DFQATT, CDR2 SNEGSKA (reference sequence). The V gene lost 0 bases and the J gene lost 0 bases, with 12 bases spanning the gap. Here the CDR3 DNA reads TGCAGTGCTAGAGATCAGGGGTCCTATAGCAATCAGCCCCAGCATTTT. Protein sequence: CSARDQGSYSNQPQHF.

The sample holds many counts of this clonotype. The chain joins TRBV5-1 to TRBJ2-5; tentatively, D is TRBD2 (7 bases). In germline, CDR1 is SGHRS, CDR2 YFSETQ. V was pared by 5 bases and J by 5 bases, with 13 bases between. There are 13 residues in the CDR3. In DNA form, the CDR3 reads TGCGCCAGCAGACCCGGGGGGCCTGAGACCCAGTACTTC. As protein: CASRPGGPETQYF.

This clonotype has only a few counts. The chain uses TRBV11-2 and TRBJ2-5, with D perhaps TRBD1 or TRBD2 (5 bases each). There are 14 residues in the CDR3. In germline, CDR1 is SGHAT, CDR2 FQNNGV. Trimming took 5 bases from V and 1 from J, leaving 11 bases between them. The CDR3 region is CASSPPGTQETQYF. In DNA, the CDR3 is TGTGCCAGCAGCCCACCCGGGACCCAAGAGACCCAGTACTTC.

This clonotype showed up just a few times. This chain joins TRBV12-3 or TRBV12-4 and TRBJ1-2; the D gene is possibly TRBD1 (5 bases). The CDR3 has 14 residues. V was pared by 8 bases and J by 4 bases, with 17 bases between. In nucleotides, the CDR3 is TGTGCCAGCTCCCGAGGGGCAGCCCGCTATGGCTACACCTTC. Translation gives CASSRGAARYGYTF.

There are a few counts of this clonotype. The chain uses TRBV7-9 and TRBJ1-1; a possible D gene is TRBD1 (5 bases). CDR3 size: 15 residues. Germline CDR1 is SEHNR and CDR2 is FQNEAQ (reference sequence). Trimming pared 3 bases from V and 2 bases from J, leaving 13 bases between. CDR3 nucleotides: TGTGCCAGCAGCTTTTTTGTCAGGACAAACACTGAAGCTTTCTTT. Protein: CASSFFVRTNTEAFF.

This rearrangement joins TRBV9 to TRBJ1-2; TRBD1 matches at 7 bases. Trimming at V came to 5 bases and at J to 6 bases, leaving 7 bases not matched to a gene. Germline V gene sequence: CDR1 SGDLS, CDR2 YYNGEE. This CDR3 region has 13 residues. In DNA, the CDR3 is TGTGCCAGCAGTGGAAAGGGGGCCGATGGCTACACCTTC. Translated: CASSGKGADGYTF.

This clonotype showed up just a few times. The chain is built from TRBV6-2 or TRBV6-3 and TRBJ2-7, with a weak D call TRBD1 (5 bases). Germline V gene lookup returns CDR1 MNHEY and CDR2 SVGEGT. Trimming pared 5 bases from V and 2 bases from J, leaving 16 bases between. This CDR3 is 15 amino acids long. The CDR3 coding sequence is TGTGCCAGCAGTCAACGACAATCAGGGACCTACGAGCAGTACTTC. Its protein is CASSQRQSGTYEQYF.

This clonotype was seen more than once but under ten times. The genes are TRBV6-5 and TRBJ2-1; 8 bases match TRBD2. Per the germline V gene, CDR1 is MNHEY and CDR2 is SVGAGI. Germline trimming cut 9 bases from V and 7 bases from J; bases unmatched to any gene: 14. CDR3 length equals 15 residues. The DNA for the CDR3 is TGTGCCAGAAATAGCGGGAAAACAAGTGGAAATGAGCAGTTCTTC. Protein: CARNSGKTSGNEQFF.

This clonotype turned up a few times. Written as DNA, the CDR3 is TGTGCCAGCAGTTGGCTAGCGGGATACGAGCAGTACTTC. Its translation is CASSWLAGYEQYF. This sequence joins TRBV28 and TRBJ2-7; 9 bases fit TRBD2. The CDR3 is 13 amino acids. After removal of 4 bases from V and 4 bases from J, the junction contained 2 bases not matched to a gene. Germline V gene data show CDR1 as MDHEN and CDR2 as SYDVKM. Full variable domain (remainder filled in from reference TRBV28 and TRBJ2-7): DVKVTQSSRYLVKRTGEKVFLECVQDMDHENMFWYRQDPGLGLRLIYFSYDVKMKEKGDIPEGYSVSREKKERFSLILESASTNQTSMYLCASSWLAGYEQYFGPGTRLTVT.

This clonotype was counted between two and nine times. V is TRBV5-1 and J is TRBJ2-2; 8 positions agree with TRBD2. The germline V gene has CDR1 SGHRS and CDR2 YFSETQ. The CDR3 consists of 19 residues. V gave up 0 bases and J gave up 1 base; unmatched junction bases: 11. CDR3 residues: CASSLGGSGTTLNTGELFF. CDR3 DNA sequence: TGCGCCAGCAGCTTGGGGGGTAGCGGGACTACACTGAACACCGGGGAGCTGTTTTTT. Based on the CDR3 plus reference TRBV5-1 and TRBJ2-2, the full variable domain is KAGVTQTPRYLIKTRGQQVTLSCSPISGHRSVSWYQQTPGQGLQFLFEYFSETQRNKGNFPGRFSGRQFSNSRSEMNVSTLELGDSALYLCASSLGGSGTTLNTGELFFGEGSRLTVL.

This clonotype was seen more than once but under ten times. This chain uses TRBV5-1 with TRBJ2-1; D is perhaps TRBD2 (6 bases). The V and J ends lost 4 bases and 6 bases respectively, with 14 bases between them. This CDR3 is built from 14 residues. Looked up from germline, CDR1 is SGHRS and CDR2 is YFSETQ. In DNA, the CDR3 is TGCGCCAGCAGCATCCGGGACTTCATCAATGAGCAGTTCTTC. Residues: CASSIRDFINEQFF.

This chain links TRBV5-8 with TRBJ2-7, with TRBD2 matching over 7 bases. The CDR3 extends over 17 amino acids. Trimming at V came to 0 bases and at J to 1 base, leaving 10 bases not matched to a gene. Per germline, CDR1 SGHTS and CDR2 YDEGEE. CDR3 loop: CASSLGGTSVPSYEQYF. The CDR3 bases are TGTGCCAGCAGCTTGGGGGGAACTAGCGTTCCATCCTACGAGCAGTACTTC.